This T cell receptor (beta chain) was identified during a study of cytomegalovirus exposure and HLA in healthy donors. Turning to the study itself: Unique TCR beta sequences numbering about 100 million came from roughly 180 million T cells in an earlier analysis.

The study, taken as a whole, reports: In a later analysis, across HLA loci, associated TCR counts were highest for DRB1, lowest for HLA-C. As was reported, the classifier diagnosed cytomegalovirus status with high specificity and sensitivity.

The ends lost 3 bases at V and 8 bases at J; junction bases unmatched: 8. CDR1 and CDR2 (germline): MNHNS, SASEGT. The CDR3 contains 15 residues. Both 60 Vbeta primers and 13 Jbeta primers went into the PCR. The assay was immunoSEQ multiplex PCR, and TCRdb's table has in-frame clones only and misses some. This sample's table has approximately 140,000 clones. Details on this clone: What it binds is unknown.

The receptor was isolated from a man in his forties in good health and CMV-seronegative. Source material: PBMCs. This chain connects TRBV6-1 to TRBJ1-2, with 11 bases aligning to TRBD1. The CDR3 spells CASSDGTGGFWGYTF. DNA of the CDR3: TGTGCCAGCAGTGACGGGACAGGGGGATTTTGGGGCTACACCTTC.